This paragraph covers one T cell receptor beta chain sequence. The record originates from a study of T cells in Graves' hyperthyroidism and ophthalmopathy. Amplification of TCR beta CDR3 regions was performed using RNA transcripts as template. HTBI primers were the set used in a first-round RT-PCR of the TCR CDR3. TCRdb ran MiXCR on the multiplex PCR reads and lists one entry per CDR3 protein. Among 250,000 to 300,000 distinct CDR3 sequences listed, approximately 16% were seen once. V was shortened by 6 bases and J by 6 bases, with 15 bases between the two germline ends. Germline V lookup: CDR1 SNHLY, CDR2 FYNNEI. The CDR3 is 14 residues long.

The receptor's source is a woman aged 45 to 65 with Graves' hyperthyroidism that later progressed to Graves' ophthalmopathy. The gene calls are TRBV2 and TRBJ1-5; possibly TRBD1 for D (6 bases). The sequenced sample consisted of blood. CDR3 DNA: TGTGCCAGCAGCGGCTATGGGGGCGGTCAGCCCCAGCATTTT. This codes for CASSGYGGGQPQHF.